This TCR beta chain emerged from a study of T cells after yellow fever vaccination. The CDR3 has 15 amino acids. V dropped 0 bases and J dropped 5 bases, with 9 bases sitting between them. CDR1 SGHRS and CDR2 YFSETQ come from the germline V gene. Study outcomes and limitations: Relatively few clonotypes were ones that appeared in both CD4 and CD8 compartments. The secondary response peaked faster, at day 5 versus 15, but was weaker.

Ten or more counts support this clonotype. Its antigen is undetermined. TCR cDNA was made by 5'RACE template switching, adding a universal primer site and UMIs. Each CDR3 protein gets one entry after TCRdb re-called the 5' RACE reads with MiXCR. Altogether a few hundred thousand distinct CDR3 sequences are present, about 4% being singletons, with the ten largest covering approximately 24%. The input for sequencing was PBMCs, taken 5 days after the yellow fever booster vaccination. The chain joins TRBV5-1 to TRBJ2-6; D gene ambiguous. This sequence originates from a man aged 18 to 30 who received the YFV17D yellow fever vaccine. In DNA, the CDR3 is TGCGCCAGCAGCTTGGTTGGGGATTGGGCCAACGTCCTGACTTTC. Protein sequence: CASSLVGDWANVLTF.